Below, 19 T cell receptor beta chains from the same sample are listed, as sequenced in a study of T cells in narcolepsy. The method was immunoSEQ multiplex PCR; TCRdb's version includes in-frame clones alone and lacks a portion of them. The table lists roughly 20,000 clones, approximately 82% of them singletons, with around 4% in the top ten. The sample comprised memory (CD45RA-) CD4+ T cells from blood. The receptor set was obtained from a human donor in good health.

This chain joins TRBV27 and TRBJ2-7; 8 bases line up with TRBD1. V trimming: 5 bases; J trimming: 2 bases; junction bases outside the gene matches: 5. Looked up from germline, CDR1 is MNHEY and CDR2 is SMNVEV (reference sequence). The CDR3 length is 14 residues. The CDR3 reads CASSRRQGPYEQYF. DNA for the CDR3: TGTGCCAGCAGTCGAAGACAGGGGCCCTACGAGCAGTACTTC.

This clone has a single count. The chain combines TRBV11-3 with TRBJ1-1, with D possibly being TRBD1 (5 bases). The germline CDR1 and CDR2 sequences are SGHNT and YENEEA. This CDR3 is built from 14 residues. Trimming took off 2 bases at V and 7 bases at J, with 14 bases between the two ends. CDR3 sequence reads: CASSLKTGRGEAFF. CDR3 nucleotide sequence: TGTGCCAGCAGCTTAAAAACGGGACGGGGTGAAGCTTTCTTT.

The table lists this clone with a few counts. The chain has TRBV9 and TRBJ1-5; the D is unclear. Trimming took off 0 bases at V and 8 bases at J, with 15 bases between the two ends. The CDR3 runs 15 residues. Germline assignment: CDR1 SGDLS and CDR2 YYNGEE. CDR3 region: CASSVDERQNEPQHF. The CDR3 nucleotides are TGTGCCAGCAGCGTAGATGAGCGCCAAAATGAGCCCCAGCATTTT. Complete variable domain (other parts from reference TRBV9 and TRBJ1-5): DSGVTQTPKHLITATGQRVTLRCSPRSGDLSVYWYQQSLDQGLQFLIQYYNGEERAKGNILERFSAQQFPDLHSELNLSSLELGDSALYFCASSVDERQNEPQHFGDGTRLSIL.

This chain joins TRBV5-1 and TRBJ1-2; 9 nucleotides agree with TRBD1. Germline CDR1 and CDR2: SGHRS and YFSETQ. V shed 5 bases and J 6 bases; nucleotides not matched to a gene: 5. The length of the CDR3 is 13 residues. This chain's CDR3 is CASRGQGRDGYTF. The CDR3 nucleotides read TGCGCCAGCAGGGGACAGGGCAGGGATGGCTACACCTTC. Based on the CDR3 plus reference TRBV5-1 and TRBJ1-2, the full variable domain is KAGVTQTPRYLIKTRGQQVTLSCSPISGHRSVSWYQQTPGQGLQFLFEYFSETQRNKGNFPGRFSGRQFSNSRSEMNVSTLELGDSALYLCASRGQGRDGYTFGSGTRLTVV.

This clone was recorded only once. V is TRBV19 and J is TRBJ2-3, with D perhaps TRBD1 (6 bases). V was cut by 9 bases and J by 0 bases, with 13 bases left in between. The CDR3 totals 14 residues. From germline, CDR1 is LNHDA and CDR2 SQIVND (reference sequence). CDR3 DNA sequence: TGTGCCAGCACGGACAGACCTAGCACAGATACGCAGTATTTT. This translates into CASTDRPSTDTQYF. Full variable domain (missing parts from reference TRBV19 and TRBJ2-3): DGGITQSPKYLFRKEGQNVTLSCEQNLNHDAMYWYRQDPGQGLRLIYYSQIVNDFQKGDIAEGYSVSREKKESFPLTVTSAQKNPTAFYLCASTDRPSTDTQYFGPGTRLTVL.

This clone appeared a single time. V usage is TRBV19 and J usage is TRBJ1-3; 9 bases agree with TRBD1. The V and J ends lost 6 bases and 4 bases, in that order; junction bases with no gene match: 7. Germline V gene sequence: CDR1 LNHDA, CDR2 SQIVND (reference sequence). The CDR3 totals 15 residues. CDR3 nucleotide sequence: TGTGCCAGTAGGAGGGACAGGGTCTCCGGAAACACCATATATTTT. As protein: CASRRDRVSGNTIYF.

This chain joins TRBV5-1 and TRBJ2-7; no clear D. V shed 5 bases and J shed 4 bases, with 13 bases lying between them. The CDR3 is made up of 13 amino acids. CDR1 is SGHRS, CDR2 YFSETQ, per germline. In DNA form, the CDR3 reads TGCGCCAGCAGGGCAAGGGAAAGATACGAGCAGTACTTC. This translates into CASRARERYEQYF.

The gene calls are TRBV19 and TRBJ2-6, with D possibly matching TRBD1 (6 bases). CDR1 and CDR2 (germline): LNHDA, SQIVND (reference sequence). V dropped 7 bases and J dropped 2 bases, with 18 bases sitting between them. The CDR3 covers 17 residues. This CDR3 reads CASTLRTAKTGANVLTF. CDR3 coding DNA: TGTGCCAGTACCCTGCGGACAGCAAAGACTGGGGCCAACGTCCTGACTTTC.

The chain employs TRBV15 and TRBJ1-5, with D uncertain. Germline CDR1 and CDR2: LNHNV and YYDKDF (reference sequence). The CDR3 has 13 amino acids. V was cut by 0 bases and J by 5 bases, with 5 bases left in between. CDR3 in amino acids: CATSRDVHQPQHF. The CDR3 coding sequence is TGTGCCACCAGCAGAGATGTGCATCAGCCCCAGCATTTT.

This chain connects TRBV27 to TRBJ2-5; D may be TRBD1 (5 bases). V lost 11 bases, J lost 5 bases, and 18 bases lay in between. The CDR3 consists of 13 residues. In germline, CDR1 is MNHEY, CDR2 SMNVEV (reference sequence). CDR3 DNA sequence: TGTGCCTCAAAAAAGGGGATATCGGAGACCCAGTACTTC. It encodes CASKKGISETQYF.

The chain carries TRBV4-3 and TRBJ2-5, with 14 bases aligning to TRBD2. The J call may not be correct, given that the DNA end is closer to TRBJ2-7. CDR3 length: 15 residues. Germline CDR1 reads LGHNA; CDR2 reads YSLEER. CDR3 DNA: TGCGCCAGCAGCCGCGGACTAGCGGGGGGCTACGAGCAGTACTTC. It translates to CASSRGLAGGYEQYF.

The V gene is TRBV4-1, the J gene TRBJ2-1; 7 nucleotides match TRBD1. The V and J ends lost 1 base and 4 bases, in that order; junction bases with no gene match: 4. The CDR3 totals 15 residues. The germline V gene encodes CDR1 MGHRA and CDR2 YSYEKL. CDR3 sequence reads: CASSQAGTEYNEQFF. CDR3 sequence (DNA): TGCGCCAGCAGCCAAGCCGGGACAGAGTACAATGAGCAGTTCTTC.

The CDR3 coding sequence is TGTGCCAGCTCACCACTACGTTTTGAGGGGGCCCCTATCATCAGCGGCTACACCTTC. This translates into CASSPLRFEGAPIISGYTF. The genes are TRBV18 and TRBJ1-2; 7 nucleotides agree with TRBD1. The CDR3 runs 19 residues. Germline lookup yields CDR1 KGHSH and CDR2 LQKENI. Germline trimming cut 1 base from V and 8 bases from J; bases unmatched to any gene: 22.

This sequence joins TRBV5-1 and TRBJ2-3, with 13 bases that match TRBD2. This CDR3 comprises 16 residues. Germline CDR1 SGHRS, CDR2 YFSETQ. Unmatched junction bases numbered 5, after V lost 4 bases and J lost 3 bases. The CDR3 sequence: CASSPALAGGTDTQYF. The CDR3, as DNA: TGCGCCAGCAGCCCAGCACTAGCGGGGGGGACAGATACGCAGTATTTT.

The chain joins TRBV29-1 to TRBJ2-3; TRBD2 agrees at 8 bases. The CDR3 covers 15 residues. Trimming at V came to 7 bases and at J to 0 bases, leaving 9 bases not matched to a gene. Looked up from germline, CDR1 is SQVTM and CDR2 is ANQGSEA. CDR3 DNA sequence: TGCAGCGGCGCGGGGGGCCAAACTAGCACAGATACGCAGTATTTT. Its protein is CSGAGGQTSTDTQYF.

This chain connects TRBV15 to TRBJ2-7; D is undetermined. Germline V CDR1 and CDR2: LNHNV, YYDKDF (reference sequence). V dropped 3 bases and J dropped 6 bases, with 12 bases sitting between them. The CDR3 has 13 amino acids. The CDR3 sequence is CATSRRRNGEQYF. The CDR3 region has the DNA TGTGCCACCAGCAGGAGACGGAACGGCGAGCAGTACTTC.

V is TRBV27 and J is TRBJ2-7; the match to TRBD1 covers 10 bases. The trim removed 6 bases at V and 0 bases at J, leaving 11 bases unmatched. CDR3 length: 17 residues. In germline, CDR1 is MNHEY, CDR2 SMNVEV (reference sequence). CDR3: CASRRGQGQGISYEQYF. As DNA, the CDR3 is TGTGCCAGCAGGAGAGGGCAGGGACAGGGGATCTCCTACGAGCAGTACTTC.

The CDR3 loop is CASSFEREGEQYF. For the CDR3, the DNA is TGTGCCAGCAGCTTCGAGAGGGAGGGCGAGCAGTACTTC. The chain employs TRBV7-6 and TRBJ2-7, with 7 positions matching TRBD2. V trimming: 3 bases; J trimming: 6 bases; junction bases outside the gene matches: 5. The CDR3 spans 13 residues. The germline gives CDR1 SGHVS, CDR2 FNYEAQ.

This rearrangement joins TRBV11-3 to TRBJ1-1; D not certain. The CDR3 is made up of 12 amino acids. Germline assignment: CDR1 SGHNT and CDR2 YENEEA. Trimming removed 1 base at V and 6 bases at J, with 6 bases between. The CDR3 region has the DNA TGTGCCAGCAGCTTAGCCCCCGCTGAAGCTTTCTTT. It specifies CASSLAPAEAFF.